These T cell receptor beta chains were read from a single sample in a study of CD8 T cells in Susac syndrome. MiXCR was run by TCRdb on the immunoSEQ multiplex PCR reads, yielding one entry per CDR3 protein. This table has roughly 180,000 distinct CDR3 sequences, roughly 94% appearing once. What was sequenced was CD4+ T cells from PBMCs. The source is a human donor with Susac syndrome. The CDR3 runs from the conserved cysteine through the conserved F or W. D genes are given only for firm matches. Some rows mark clone size as missing; the rest say once, few, many or name a class of expanded clone.

j_call v_call clone_size cdr3_length d_call cdr3_aa cdr3_nt
TRBJ2-7 TRBV30 - 11 - CAWGDSYEQYF TGTGCCTGGGGAGATAGTTACGAGCAGTACTTC
TRBJ2-2 TRBV19 - 15 TRBD1 CASSLTQGATGELFF TGTGCCAGTAGTCTGACACAGGGGGCCACCGGGGAGCTGTTTTTT
TRBJ2-7 TRBV30 once 19 TRBD2 CAWSVRLFVLAGSGNEQYF TGTGCCTGGAGTGTACGTCTTTTCGTCCTAGCGGGTTCTGGGAACGAGCAGTACTTC
TRBJ1-3 TRBV10-3 - 14 - CAIRTQGFGNTIYF TGTGCCATCAGGACTCAGGGGTTCGGAAACACCATATATTTT
TRBJ2-5 TRBV20-1 - 12 - CSARSLLETQYF TGCAGTGCTAGAAGCCTTTTAGAGACCCAGTACTTC
TRBJ1-1 TRBV28 - 13 - CASAPIRPNEAFF TGTGCCAGCGCCCCAATTAGACCTAATGAAGCTTTCTTT
TRBJ1-1 TRBV18 - 13 TRBD1 CASSPGQGTEAFF TGTGCCAGCTCACCCGGACAGGGCACTGAAGCTTTCTTT
TRBJ2-1 TRBV9 - 15 TRBD2 CASSVETSGRGEQFF TGTGCCAGCAGCGTAGAGACTAGCGGGAGAGGGGAGCAGTTCTTC
TRBJ2-7 TRBV20-1 - 15 TRBD2 CSASGTSGREGEQYF TGCAGTGCTTCCGGGACTAGCGGGAGAGAAGGCGAGCAGTACTTC
TRBJ2-7 TRBV5-1 - 15 TRBD1 CASRHDRGLSYEQYF TGCGCCAGCAGACATGACAGGGGGCTATCCTACGAGCAGTACTTC
TRBJ1-2 TRBV30 - 12 - CACKTLGEGYTF TGTGCCTGCAAAACCTTAGGGGAAGGCTACACCTTC
TRBJ2-1 TRBV12-3/TRBV12-4 - 10 - CATRNNEQFF TGTGCCACTCGCAACAATGAGCAGTTCTTC
TRBJ1-2 TRBV27 - 16 TRBD1 CASSNSGGLLNYGYTF TGTGCCAGCAGCAATTCAGGGGGTTTATTGAACTATGGCTACACCTTC
TRBJ1-2 TRBV7-2 - 13 - CASSLALDGGYTF TGTGCCAGCAGCTTAGCATTGGACGGGGGCTACACCTTC
TRBJ2-5 TRBV20-1 - 13 - CSASLDGKETQYF TGCAGTGCTAGCCTCGACGGAAAAGAGACCCAGTACTTC